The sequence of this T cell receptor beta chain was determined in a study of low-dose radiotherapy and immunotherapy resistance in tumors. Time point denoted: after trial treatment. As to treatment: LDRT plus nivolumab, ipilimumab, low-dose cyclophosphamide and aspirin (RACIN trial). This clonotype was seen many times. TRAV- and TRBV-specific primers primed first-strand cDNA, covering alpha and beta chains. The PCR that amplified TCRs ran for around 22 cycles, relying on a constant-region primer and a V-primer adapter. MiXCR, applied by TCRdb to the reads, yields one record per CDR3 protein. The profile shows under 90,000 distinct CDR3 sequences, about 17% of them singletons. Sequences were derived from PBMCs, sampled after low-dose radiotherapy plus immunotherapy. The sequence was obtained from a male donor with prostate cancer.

The CDR3 coding sequence is TGCAGTGGAGGGACAGCCTCCACAGATACGCAGTATTTT. Amino acids: CSGGTASTDTQYF. The chain joins TRBV20-1 to TRBJ2-3; TRBD1 aligns across 7 bases. Trimming took 7 bases from V and 2 from J; bases not matched to a gene: 6. The germline V gene encodes CDR1 DFQATT and CDR2 SNEGSKA (reference sequence). The CDR3 runs to 13 residues.